The 29 T cell receptor beta chains presented below share a single source sample, sequenced in a study of breast tumors, draining lymph nodes, adjacent tissues. Axillary draining lymph nodes of breast cancer patients supplied the node samples. MiXCR, applied by TCRdb to the multiplex PCR reads, yields one record per CDR3 protein. The profile shows roughly 260,000 distinct CDR3 sequences, 30% of them singletons. Sequenced material: axillary lymph node tissue. These receptors were collected from a female donor with breast cancer. Some clones in this sample may be carry-over from other donors' samples.

This clonotype was observed at least ten times. The rearrangement joins TRBV12-3 or TRBV12-4 to TRBJ2-3; 8 nucleotides line up with TRBD2. V shed 3 bases and J 4 bases; nucleotides not matched to a gene: 3. The CDR3 totals 14 residues. This CDR3 reads CASSLGLVPDTQYF. DNA for the CDR3: TGTGCCAGCAGTTTGGGACTAGTACCAGATACGCAGTATTTT.

This clonotype has a count of ten or more. The chain couples TRBV2 to TRBJ1-6; 8 positions agree with TRBD1. CDR1 and CDR2 from the germline V gene are SNHLY and FYNNEI. CDR3 length: 18 amino acids. The junction had 17 bases not matched to a gene; V was cut back by 5 bases and J by 8 bases. CDR3 nucleotides: TGTGCCAGCAGTCTCTGGTTACCAGGGGGCTTGGGGGATTCACCCCTCCACTTT. This codes for CASSLWLPGGLGDSPLHF. Combining the CDR3 with reference TRBV2 and TRBJ1-6 gives the whole variable domain EPEVTQTPSHQVTQMGQEVILRCVPISNHLYFYWYRQILGQKVEFLVSFYNNEISEKSEIFDDQFSVERPDGSNFTLKIRSTKLEDSAMYFCASSLWLPGGLGDSPLHFGNGTRLTVT.

Points on this clonotype: A read error may explain this, as a much larger clone is one base away. The CDR3: CASSYQGYKGGNAIYF. CDR3 nucleotides: TGTGCCAGCAGTTACCAGGGGTATAAAGGGGGAAACGCCATATATTTT. The J gene is TRBJ1-3, the V gene TRBV6-5, with D possibly matching TRBD1 (6 bases). CDR1 is MNHEY, CDR2 SVGAGI, per germline. There are 16 residues in the CDR3.

Only one count was recorded for this clonotype. This sequence joins TRBV10-2 and TRBJ1-5; 12 bases are a match to TRBD1. With V trimmed by 2 bases and J by 6 bases, 8 bases remained unmatched. Germline-derived CDR1 and CDR2 are WSHSY and SAAADI. The CDR3 consists of 17 residues. The CDR3 spells CASSEKKGQGATQPQHF. CDR3 bases: TGCGCCAGCAGTGAGAAAAAGGGACAGGGGGCGACTCAGCCCCAGCATTTT.

Many counts were recorded for this clonotype. This rearrangement joins TRBV19 to TRBJ1-5; possible D gene TRBD1, 6 bases. Germline assignment: CDR1 LNHDA and CDR2 SQIVND (reference sequence). The ends were cut back, 3 bases at V and 7 bases at J, with 10 bases in the middle. The CDR3 consists of 13 residues. This CDR3 is CASSIGGAQPQHF. As DNA, the CDR3 is TGTGCCAGTAGTATTGGGGGCGCCCAGCCCCAGCATTTT.

The chain uses TRBV10-3 and TRBJ2-5, with 8 bases aligning to TRBD1. Germline lookup yields CDR1 ENHRY and CDR2 SYGVKD. V was clipped by 3 bases and J by 4 bases; unmatched bases: 4. CDR3 size: 14 residues. The CDR3 region has the DNA TGTGCCATCAGTGACAGGGGGCTCATAGAGACCCAGTACTTC. It yields the protein CAISDRGLIETQYF.

This clonotype has a count of ten or more. The V gene is TRBV7-9, the J gene TRBJ2-1; a possible D gene is TRBD1 (5 bases). V lost 5 bases, J lost 8 bases, and 10 bases lay in between. The CDR3 is 12 residues long. Germline loops: CDR1 SEHNR, CDR2 FQNEAQ (reference sequence). For the CDR3, the DNA is TGTGCCAGCAGCGCCAGGGTGGATGAGCAGTTCTTC. The encoded protein is CASSARVDEQFF.

The rearrangement links TRBV5-6 to TRBJ2-3, with 12 bases that match TRBD1. CDR3 size: 14 residues. V trimming: 4 bases; J trimming: 7 bases; junction bases outside the gene matches: 4. Germline CDR1 and CDR2: SGHDT and YYEEEE. The CDR3 DNA reads TGTGCCAGCAGCCCGGGACAGGGGGCTTATACGCAGTATTTT. Its translation: CASSPGQGAYTQYF.

The chain carries TRBV2 and TRBJ1-1; 8 bases align to TRBD1. Germline trimming cut 5 bases from V and 1 base from J; bases unmatched to any gene: 6. This CDR3 is built from 15 residues. Germline V CDR1 and CDR2: SNHLY, FYNNEI. This CDR3 reads CASSPGDRRNTEAFF. In DNA form, the CDR3 reads TGTGCCAGCAGTCCGGGGGACAGGAGGAACACTGAAGCTTTCTTT.

This clonotype was observed a handful of times. This chain connects TRBV27 to TRBJ2-5, with 8 bases matching TRBD2. The V segment lost 5 bases and the J segment 3 bases; nucleotides outside the gene matches: 8. Germline V gives CDR1 MNHEY, CDR2 SMNVEV (reference sequence). This CDR3 region has 15 residues. CDR3 loop: CASSPHREGEETQYF. CDR3 bases: TGTGCCAGCAGTCCCCATCGGGAGGGGGAAGAGACCCAGTACTTC.

In its sample, this clonotype was seen many times. V and J are TRBV6-2 or TRBV6-3 and TRBJ2-5, with 7 positions matching TRBD2. Trimming took 6 bases from V and 13 from J; bases not matched to a gene: 14. The CDR3 runs to 13 residues. The germline gives CDR1 MNHEY, CDR2 SVGEGT. The CDR3 coding sequence is TGTGCCAGCAGATCGACTAGCAGGCCGGGGCGGTACTTC. It specifies CASRSTSRPGRYF.

Ten or more counts support this clonotype. The chain carries TRBV20-1 and TRBJ2-3, with D possibly matching TRBD1 (6 bases). Germline CDR1 and CDR2: DFQATT and SNEGSKA (reference sequence). V lost 3 bases and J lost 2, with 12 bases in between. The CDR3 runs 14 residues. This CDR3 reads CSASLDSLTDTQYF. CDR3 bases: TGCAGTGCTAGTTTGGACAGCCTCACAGATACGCAGTATTTT.

This clonotype has a count of ten or more. The CDR3 protein is CASSVGVVNEQFF. The CDR3 nucleotides are TGTGCCAGCAGCGTAGGGGTAGTCAATGAGCAGTTCTTC. This chain links TRBV9 with TRBJ2-1; D gene unclear. CDR3 size: 13 residues. Trimming removed 0 bases at V and 6 bases at J, with 7 bases between. The germline V gene encodes CDR1 SGDLS and CDR2 YYNGEE. The full variable domain, with the rest looked up from reference TRBV9 and TRBJ2-1, is DSGVTQTPKHLITATGQRVTLRCSPRSGDLSVYWYQQSLDQGLQFLIQYYNGEERAKGNILERFSAQQFPDLHSELNLSSLELGDSALYFCASSVGVVNEQFFGPGTRLTVL.

This clonotype was detected only a few times. The J gene is TRBJ2-4, the V gene TRBV5-1, with 8 bases matching TRBD1. Trimming cost V 1 base and J 8 bases; bases outside gene matches: 14. CDR3 size: 17 residues. The V gene's germline CDR1 is SGHRS and CDR2 YFSETQ. CDR3 region: CASSLSRGQGMLDIQYF. In DNA, the CDR3 is TGCGCCAGCAGCTTGTCTCGCGGACAGGGTATGCTGGACATTCAGTACTTC.

This clonotype was seen at least ten times. The V gene is TRBV19, the J gene TRBJ2-7; a possible D gene is TRBD2 (6 bases). The CDR3 loop spans 15 amino acids. The V gene's germline CDR1 is LNHDA and CDR2 SQIVND (reference sequence). V was pared by 5 bases and J by 2 bases, with 16 bases between. CDR3 residues: CASSPQRGGTYEQYF. Here the CDR3 DNA reads TGTGCCAGTAGTCCCCAGAGGGGCGGGACCTACGAGCAGTACTTC.

This clonotype was picked up one time. The chain recombines TRBV10-2 with TRBJ2-1; TRBD2 aligns across 10 bases. With V trimmed by 2 bases and J by 6 bases, 7 bases remained unmatched. CDR1 WSHSY and CDR2 SAAADI come from the germline V gene. The CDR3 is 16 residues long. In DNA, the CDR3 is TGCGCCAGCAGTGAGGCTAGCGGGACTAGCGTCAATGAGCAGTTCTTC. This translates into CASSEASGTSVNEQFF.

The chain is built from TRBV7-8 and TRBJ2-5, with D maybe TRBD1 (7 bases). Germline CDR1 SGHVS, CDR2 FQNEAQ. This CDR3 has 14 amino acids. The CDR3 sequence is CTCSPGGRQETQYF. CDR3 coding DNA: TGTACCTGCAGCCCAGGGGGGCGTCAAGAGACCCAGTACTTC.

The chain's CDR3 is CSAPDRGSHGYTF. The CDR3 nucleotides read TGCAGTGCCCCGGACAGGGGGTCCCATGGCTACACCTTC. The chain has TRBV20-1 and TRBJ1-2; 10 bases map to TRBD1. Losses at the gene ends were 6 bases for V and 6 bases for J; bases not matched to a gene: 7. CDR1 is DFQATT and CDR2 is SNEGSKA in the germline V gene (reference sequence). The CDR3 spans 13 residues.

This clonotype showed up many times. V and J are TRBV19 and TRBJ2-7; a possible D gene is TRBD2 (5 bases). Germline V gene data show CDR1 as LNHDA and CDR2 as SQIVND (reference sequence). Trimming pared 3 bases from V and 6 bases from J, leaving 9 bases between. The CDR3 spans 12 residues. CDR3 sequence: CASSIRGSEQYF. The DNA for the CDR3 is TGTGCCAGTAGTATCCGGGGATCCGAGCAGTACTTC.

This clonotype has at least ten counts. V gene TRBV24-1 combines with J gene TRBJ1-2, with D unresolved. CDR3 length equals 12 residues. V lost 5 bases to trimming and J lost 4 bases, with 7 bases between them. In germline, CDR1 is KGHDR, CDR2 SFDVKD. This chain's CDR3 is CATSGRIYGYTF. The CDR3 region has the DNA TGTGCCACCAGTGGGCGGATCTATGGCTACACCTTC.

Comments on this clonotype: A much bigger clone sits one base away, suggesting this may be a read error. The CDR3 DNA is TGCGCCAGCAGCCAAGATACCGAGGTGACGGAGCAGTACTTC. The encoded protein is CASSQDTEVTEQYF. The V and J genes are TRBV4-3 and TRBJ2-7; D remains ambiguous. CDR3 length: 14 residues. Trimming took 0 bases from V and 7 from J, leaving 13 bases between them. Per germline, CDR1 LGHNA and CDR2 YSLEER.

In its sample, this clonotype was seen many times. The chain has TRBV20-1 and TRBJ2-6, with TRBD1 identical over 11 bases. Per the germline V gene, CDR1 is DFQATT and CDR2 is SNEGSKA (reference sequence). This CDR3 contains 17 residues. J lost 1 base, V lost 2 bases, and 4 bases had no gene match. CDR3 DNA: TGCAGTGCTAGACGGACAGGGGGCAAATCTGGGGCCAACGTCCTGACTTTC. Translation gives CSARRTGGKSGANVLTF.

This clonotype has a single count. Mismatch with germline at one junction end may stem from a read error. The rearrangement links TRBV2 to TRBJ1-4; 9 bases align to TRBD1. Germline CDR1 reads SNHLY; CDR2 reads FYNNEI. This CDR3 is 14 amino acids long. The CDR3 spells CASKGTGSPKKLLF. The DNA of the CDR3 is TGTGCCAGCAAGGGGACAGGGAGTCCTAAAAAACTGTTATTT.

The J gene is TRBJ2-1, the V gene TRBV3-1; D remains unclear. This CDR3 has 14 residues. Looked up from germline, CDR1 is LGHDT and CDR2 is YNNKEL (reference sequence). Trimming removed 4 bases from V and 6 bases from J, with 13 bases in between. The CDR3 sequence: CASSPLSVGNEQFF. The CDR3 nucleotides read TGTGCCAGCAGCCCTTTAAGCGTAGGCAATGAGCAGTTCTTC.

In its sample, this clonotype was seen many times. V usage is TRBV3-1 and J usage is TRBJ1-2, with D maybe TRBD1 (5 bases). CDR3 length: 12 residues. Looked up from germline, CDR1 is LGHDT and CDR2 is YNNKEL (reference sequence). V shed 0 bases and J shed 7 bases, with 6 bases lying between them. The CDR3 loop reads CASSQEQVGYTF. DNA of the CDR3: TGTGCCAGCAGCCAAGAACAGGTTGGCTACACCTTC.

This clonotype was detected ten times or more. This rearrangement joins TRBV7-9 to TRBJ1-2; D is perhaps TRBD1 (5 bases). The CDR3 runs to 15 residues. With 1 base removed from V and 7 bases from J, the gap between germline ends came to 16 bases. Per the germline V gene, CDR1 is SEHNR and CDR2 is FQNEAQ (reference sequence). CDR3 in DNA: TGTGCCAGCAGCTTAGATGCCTCTTGGGGCTCTGGCTACACCTTC. Translation gives CASSLDASWGSGYTF.

This clonotype was picked up a small number of times. The chain uses TRBV3-1 and TRBJ1-2; 7 bases map to TRBD1. The CDR3 sequence is 16 residues long. CDR1 is LGHDT and CDR2 is YNNKEL in the germline V gene (reference sequence). The junction had 12 bases not matched to a gene; V was cut back by 4 bases and J by 4 bases. CDR3 DNA sequence: TGTGCCAGCAGCCTAACCCCGGACAGGTCTACCTATGGCTACACCTTC. Its protein product is CASSLTPDRSTYGYTF.

This clonotype was observed many times. V usage is TRBV12-3 or TRBV12-4 and J usage is TRBJ2-1, with D uncertain. V lost 0 bases to trimming and J lost 12 bases, with 6 bases between them. The CDR3 runs 11 residues. The CDR3 loop reads CASSLARGQFF. The DNA for the CDR3 is TGTGCCAGCAGTTTAGCCCGTGGGCAGTTCTTC.

The table lists this clonotype with many counts. The rearrangement joins TRBV20-1 to TRBJ2-3; possible D gene TRBD2, 6 bases. Germline V gene data show CDR1 as DFQATT and CDR2 as SNEGSKA (reference sequence). The CDR3 has 12 amino acids. V was clipped by 3 bases and J by 4 bases, with 8 bases between them. CDR3 amino acids: CSASSGADTQYF. Written as DNA, the CDR3 is TGCAGTGCTAGTTCGGGGGCAGATACGCAGTATTTT.